This entry lists 30 T cell receptor beta chains sequenced from one sample in a study of glioma-infiltrating T cells after dendritic cell vaccination. Sequencing was performed with immunoSEQ multiplex PCR; in TCRdb, only in-frame clones are kept and a portion is missing. Among approximately 67,000 clones, under 90% were seen once, and the ten largest hold roughly 7.9%. Specimen: blood, collected before dendritic cell vaccination. Source of these receptors: a human donor with glioblastoma.

The V and J genes are TRBV29-1 and TRBJ2-1; D gene uncertain. Germline-derived CDR1 and CDR2 are SQVTM and ANQGSEA. Trimming pared 7 bases from V and 7 bases from J, leaving 8 bases between. The CDR3 sequence is 10 residues long. In DNA form, the CDR3 reads TGCAGCGCGCAGGTAAATGAGCAGTTCTTC. Its translation is CSAQVNEQFF.

This chain connects TRBV5-1 to TRBJ2-5; 10 nucleotides line up with TRBD1. J lost 5 bases, V lost 0 bases, and 4 bases had no gene match. The length of the CDR3 is 15 residues. CDR1 SGHRS and CDR2 YFSETQ come from the germline V gene. The CDR3 bases are TGCGCCAGCAGCTTGGGACAGGGGGCCGAGGAGACCCAGTACTTC. Protein product: CASSLGQGAEETQYF.

In its sample, this clone was seen once. V is TRBV30 and J is TRBJ2-3, with D maybe TRBD2 (6 bases). Germline assignment: CDR1 GTSNPN and CDR2 SVGIG (reference sequence). This CDR3 spans 13 amino acids. Trimming left V 0 bases short and J 6 bases short, with 10 bases between. CDR3 residues: CAWSVGGEDTQYF. CDR3 bases: TGTGCCTGGAGTGTTGGCGGGGAGGATACGCAGTATTTT.

This chain links TRBV30 with TRBJ2-6, with 7 bases identical to TRBD1. CDR3 size: 16 residues. Per the germline V gene, CDR1 is GTSNPN and CDR2 is SVGIG (reference sequence). Trimming cost V 2 bases and J 4 bases; bases outside gene matches: 8. The CDR3 nucleotides read TGTGCCTGGAGTCACAGGGGCTCGGCGGGGGCCAACGTCCTGACTTTC. This codes for CAWSHRGSAGANVLTF.

This chain links TRBV6-5 with TRBJ1-2; 8 nucleotides agree with TRBD1. Per germline, CDR1 MNHEY and CDR2 SVGAGI. V lost 0 bases, J lost 4 bases, and 7 bases stayed unmatched. This CDR3 has 16 residues. This chain's CDR3 is CASSYSDRERLYGYTF. The DNA of the CDR3 is TGTGCCAGCAGTTACTCGGACAGGGAGAGGCTCTATGGCTACACCTTC.

The chain carries TRBV6-1 and TRBJ2-3, with 12 bases matching TRBD2. Germline CDR1 reads MNHNS; CDR2 reads SASEGT. V lost 9 bases to trimming and J lost 9 bases; unmatched junction nucleotides: 10. The CDR3 extends over 14 amino acids. The CDR3 here is CASSSSGGAGTQYF. The CDR3 coding sequence is TGTGCCAGTTCCTCTAGCGGGGGGGCCGGGACGCAGTATTTT.

Within the sample, this clone is medium-sized. The chain recombines TRBV6-4 with TRBJ2-1; 12 bases are shared with TRBD2. This CDR3 comprises 15 residues. The trim removed 5 bases at V and 10 bases at J, leaving 9 bases unmatched. The germline V gene encodes CDR1 MRHNA and CDR2 SNTAGT. The CDR3 DNA reads as TGTGCCAGCAGTACGTCTAGCGGGGGGGCCGGGGAGCAGTTCTTC. Its protein product is CASSTSSGGAGEQFF.

This clone has only one observation. This chain connects TRBV2 to TRBJ1-5; no reliable D call. The ends were cut back, 3 bases at V and 3 bases at J, with 6 bases in the middle. Germline CDR1 SNHLY, CDR2 FYNNEI. This CDR3 has 13 amino acids. In nucleotides, the CDR3 is TGTGCCAGCAGTGACAGATTCAATCAGCCCCAGCATTTT. Protein product: CASSDRFNQPQHF.

The chain couples TRBV7-2 to TRBJ2-7, with D possibly TRBD1 on 5 matching bases. CDR1 is SGHTA and CDR2 is FQGNSA in the germline V gene. The CDR3 consists of 15 residues. V lost 1 base and J lost 4, with 14 bases in between. CDR3 sequence (DNA): TGTGCCAGCAGCTTAGGCGCAGGGTTGGTGTACGAGCAGTACTTC. Amino acids: CASSLGAGLVYEQYF.

The genes are TRBV6-6 and TRBJ2-1; no clear D gene. The CDR3 is 16 amino acids. Germline V CDR1 and CDR2: MNHNY, SVGAGI (reference sequence). Trimming took off 3 bases at V and 0 bases at J, with 12 bases between the two ends. This CDR3 is CASSYSSMSSYNEQFF. The CDR3 nucleotides read TGTGCCAGCAGTTATTCTTCTATGAGCTCCTACAATGAGCAGTTCTTC.

The gene calls are TRBV5-4 and TRBJ1-2; D gene unclear. CDR1 is SGHNT and CDR2 is YYREEE in the germline V gene (reference sequence). This CDR3 has 15 residues. V shed 4 bases and J shed 1 base, with 14 bases lying between them. The CDR3 is CASSGGITHNYGYTF. In nucleotides, the CDR3 is TGTGCCAGCAGCGGCGGGATAACTCATAACTATGGCTACACCTTC.

This rearrangement joins TRBV5-3 to TRBJ1-1; D might be TRBD1 (6 bases). TRBV5-3 is sorted into the ORF group, with uncertain function. The CDR3 contains 12 residues. The V end was cut by 4 bases, the J end by 8 bases, with 12 bases between. The CDR3 reads CARSMTGPEAFF. The CDR3 nucleotides read TGTGCCAGAAGCATGACAGGTCCCGAAGCTTTCTTT.

This clone came up a few times. The chain is built from TRBV15 and TRBJ2-1; 9 bases fit TRBD2. The CDR3 length is 18 residues. With 3 bases clipped from V and 5 bases from J, the junction kept 14 bases outside the gene matches. The germline V gene encodes CDR1 LNHNV and CDR2 YYDKDF (reference sequence). This CDR3 is CATSSGTTGTSRNNEQFF. The CDR3 bases are TGTGCCACCAGCAGCGGTACCACCGGGACTAGCAGGAACAATGAGCAGTTCTTC.

This sequence joins TRBV2 and TRBJ2-3; a possible D gene is TRBD2 (5 bases). The V and J ends lost 7 bases and 1 base respectively, with 12 bases between them. The CDR3 sequence is 14 residues long. Germline V gene lookup returns CDR1 SNHLY and CDR2 FYNNEI. The CDR3 region has the DNA TGTGCCAGCACGGGAAACCTGCGCACAGATACGCAGTATTTT. Translating it yields CASTGNLRTDTQYF.

This rearrangement joins TRBV4-2 to TRBJ2-4, with D perhaps matching TRBD2 (5 bases). The CDR3 is 14 amino acids. From germline, CDR1 is LGHNA and CDR2 YNFKEQ. V lost 0 bases to trimming and J lost 7 bases, with 10 bases between them. Written as DNA, the CDR3 is TGTGCCAGCAGCCAAGATCTCGGGGTTAACATTCAGTACTTC. Encoded protein: CASSQDLGVNIQYF.

This rearrangement joins TRBV9 to TRBJ2-1; 13 bases agree with TRBD2. The CDR3 runs 15 residues. Germline values: CDR1 SGDLS, CDR2 YYNGEE. Unmatched junction bases numbered 5, after V lost 4 bases and J lost 7 bases. CDR3 in DNA: TGTGCCAGCAGCCCCGGACTAGCGGGGGTTAATGAGCAGTTCTTC. Translation: CASSPGLAGVNEQFF.

The chain carries TRBV15 and TRBJ2-2; 8 bases agree with TRBD2. The CDR3 runs to 16 residues. The germline V gene encodes CDR1 LNHNV and CDR2 YYDKDF (reference sequence). J was trimmed by 6 bases and V by 1 base; bases with no gene match: 7. This CDR3 is CATSRVRAGEAGELFF. CDR3 nucleotides: TGTGCCACCAGCAGAGTCCGAGCGGGGGAAGCCGGGGAGCTGTTTTTT.

The chain has TRBV9 and TRBJ1-5; weak D call: TRBD1 (5 bases). V gave up 4 bases and J gave up 0 bases, with 11 bases separating them. Germline V gives CDR1 SGDLS, CDR2 YYNGEE. This CDR3 has 15 amino acids. This CDR3 reads CASSTSGYSNQPQHF. The CDR3 bases are TGTGCCAGCAGCACCTCAGGGTATAGCAATCAGCCCCAGCATTTT. Supplemented by reference TRBV9 and TRBJ1-5, the full variable domain reads DSGVTQTPKHLITATGQRVTLRCSPRSGDLSVYWYQQSLDQGLQFLIQYYNGEERAKGNILERFSAQQFPDLHSELNLSSLELGDSALYFCASSTSGYSNQPQHFGDGTRLSIL.

This sequence joins TRBV5-1 and TRBJ2-1; 10 bases align to TRBD2. The germline V gene encodes CDR1 SGHRS and CDR2 YFSETQ. This CDR3 region has 15 residues. V shed 0 bases and J 7 bases; nucleotides not matched to a gene: 4. The CDR3 spells CASSLGAGGLNEQFF. In DNA form, the CDR3 reads TGCGCCAGCAGCTTGGGAGCGGGGGGGTTGAATGAGCAGTTCTTC.

A single count supports this clone. The rearrangement uses TRBV27 and TRBJ1-5, with TRBD1 identical over 9 bases. Unmatched junction bases numbered 5, after V lost 4 bases and J lost 1 base. Germline assignment: CDR1 MNHEY and CDR2 SMNVEV (reference sequence). The CDR3 runs 16 residues. CDR3 amino acids: CASSSSGTGSNQPQHF. The CDR3 DNA is TGTGCCAGCAGTTCATCAGGGACAGGGAGCAATCAGCCCCAGCATTTT.

The J gene is TRBJ2-7, the V gene TRBV7-2; tentatively, D is TRBD1 (7 bases). CDR1 is SGHTA, CDR2 FQGNSA, per germline. The CDR3 totals 16 residues. V was clipped by 4 bases and J by 3 bases, with 19 bases between them. The CDR3 region has the DNA TGTGCCAGCAGCTCCGGGGTCGGGGGACAGTTCTACGAGCAGTACTTC. Its translation is CASSSGVGGQFYEQYF.

This clone was counted ten times or more. The V gene is TRBV4-3, the J gene TRBJ1-2; no firm D call. This CDR3 region has 15 residues. Per the germline V gene, CDR1 is LGHNA and CDR2 is YSLEER. The V and J ends lost 0 bases and 0 bases respectively, with 8 bases between them. CDR3 sequence reads: CASSQDPSANYGYTF. As DNA, the CDR3 is TGCGCCAGCAGCCAAGATCCGTCCGCTAACTATGGCTACACCTTC.

The CDR3 spells CASSPGGNYGYTF. The CDR3 coding sequence is TGTGCCAGCAGCCCGGGGGGGAACTATGGCTACACCTTC. The rearrangement uses TRBV9 and TRBJ1-2; tentative D call: TRBD1 (5 bases). Between the trimmed V and J ends, which lost 4 bases and 2 bases, there was a span of 9 bases. Germline lookup yields CDR1 SGDLS and CDR2 YYNGEE. CDR3 length equals 13 residues.

This sequence joins TRBV10-3 and TRBJ1-2; possible D gene TRBD1, 5 bases. V lost 7 bases to trimming and J lost 6 bases, with 12 bases between them. This CDR3 region has 12 residues. Germline CDR1 and CDR2: ENHRY and SYGVKD. The CDR3 loop is CAITRERDGYTF. The CDR3 coding sequence is TGTGCCATCACCAGGGAGCGGGATGGCTACACCTTC.

In its sample, this clone was seen a few times. The chain is built from TRBV4-1 and TRBJ2-2, with TRBD1 matching 7 bases. V lost 0 bases and J lost 4; bases outside the gene matches: 5. The CDR3 consists of 16 residues. Germline CDR1 and CDR2: MGHRA and YSYEKL. The CDR3 here is CASSQDLQGITGELFF. The CDR3 region has the DNA TGCGCCAGCAGCCAAGACTTACAGGGGATCACCGGGGAGCTGTTTTTT.

The V and J genes are TRBV4-1 and TRBJ1-1; 8 bases line up with TRBD1. The CDR3 has 16 amino acids. V shed 1 base and J 3 bases; nucleotides not matched to a gene: 7. Per germline, CDR1 MGHRA and CDR2 YSYEKL. CDR3 DNA sequence: TGCGCCAGCAGCCAAGTTCCATCCAGGGGGCACACTGAAGCTTTCTTT. Translated: CASSQVPSRGHTEAFF.

The chain combines TRBV18 with TRBJ2-7; 7 bases line up with TRBD1. The CDR3 is 14 residues long. Per the germline V gene, CDR1 is KGHSH and CDR2 is LQKENI. V shed 3 bases and J 1 base; nucleotides not matched to a gene: 3. The DNA for the CDR3 is TGTGCCAGCTCACCGAAGGACAGGTCCTACGAGCAGTACTTC. Encoded protein: CASSPKDRSYEQYF.

The chain has TRBV27 and TRBJ1-4; D gene uncertain. Germline CDR1 is MNHEY and CDR2 is SMNVEV (reference sequence). V lost 4 bases to trimming and J lost 1 base, with 4 bases between them. The CDR3 spans 13 residues. The chain's CDR3 is CASSSVTNEKLFF. CDR3 coding DNA: TGTGCCAGCAGTTCGGTAACTAATGAAAAACTGTTTTTT.

This rearrangement joins TRBV27 to TRBJ2-1, with D possibly matching TRBD2 (6 bases). Trimming removed 8 bases at V and 5 bases at J, with 16 bases between. CDR1 and CDR2 from the germline V gene are MNHEY and SMNVEV (reference sequence). The CDR3 is 14 amino acids. In nucleotides, the CDR3 is TGTGCCAGCGAGCCCCGGGGGAGACACAATGAGCAGTTCTTC. Amino acids: CASEPRGRHNEQFF.

J is TRBJ1-2 and V is TRBV4-3, with D possibly being TRBD1 (6 bases). Germline loops: CDR1 LGHNA, CDR2 YSLEER. The CDR3 has 14 residues. V gave up 4 bases and J gave up 6 bases, with 15 bases separating them. CDR3 in amino acids: CASSPRGMIDGYTF. In DNA form, the CDR3 reads TGCGCCAGCAGCCCGAGGGGGATGATAGATGGCTACACCTTC.